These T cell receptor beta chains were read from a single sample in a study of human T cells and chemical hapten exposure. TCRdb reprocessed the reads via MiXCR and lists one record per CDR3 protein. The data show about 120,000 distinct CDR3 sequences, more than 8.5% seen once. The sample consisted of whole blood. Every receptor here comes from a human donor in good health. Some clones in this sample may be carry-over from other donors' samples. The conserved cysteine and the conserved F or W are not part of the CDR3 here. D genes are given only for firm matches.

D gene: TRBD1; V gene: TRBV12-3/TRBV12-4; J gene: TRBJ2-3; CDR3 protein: ASSSQTGGASDTQY
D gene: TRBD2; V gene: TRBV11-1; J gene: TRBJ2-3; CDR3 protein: ASRDRAASGSTDTQY
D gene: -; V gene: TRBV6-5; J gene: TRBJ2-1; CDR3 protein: ASSYSGSNNEQF
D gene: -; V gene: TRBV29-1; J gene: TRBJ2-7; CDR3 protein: SVWREGSYEQY
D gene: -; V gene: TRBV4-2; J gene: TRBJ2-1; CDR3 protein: ASSQGVGALSYSYNEQF
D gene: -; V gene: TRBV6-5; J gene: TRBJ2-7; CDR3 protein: ASSYSRGQSYEQY
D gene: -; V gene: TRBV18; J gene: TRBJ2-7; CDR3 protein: ASSPPGSEGSYEQY
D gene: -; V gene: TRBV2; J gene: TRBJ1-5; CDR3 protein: ASSEGRYSNQPQH
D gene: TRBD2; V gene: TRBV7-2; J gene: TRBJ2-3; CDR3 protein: ASSLVLAASTDTQY
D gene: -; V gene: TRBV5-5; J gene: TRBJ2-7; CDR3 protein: ASSLEGVDSYEQY
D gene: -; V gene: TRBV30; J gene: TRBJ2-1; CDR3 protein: AWSVGTPVEQF
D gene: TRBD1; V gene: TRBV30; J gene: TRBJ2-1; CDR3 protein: AWSGGTGWDNEQF
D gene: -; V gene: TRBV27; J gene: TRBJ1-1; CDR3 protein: ASSLEFMNTEAF
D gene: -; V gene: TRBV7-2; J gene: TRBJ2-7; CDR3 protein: ASSLAVGYEQY
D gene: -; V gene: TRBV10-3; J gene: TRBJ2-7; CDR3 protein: AISETVRDGYEQY
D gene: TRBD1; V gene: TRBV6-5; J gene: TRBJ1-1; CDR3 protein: ASSYMGQGRNTEAF
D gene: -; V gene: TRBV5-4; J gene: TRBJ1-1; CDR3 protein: ASSFGLLNTEAF
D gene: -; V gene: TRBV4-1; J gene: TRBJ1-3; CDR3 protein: ASSQDAGRGNTIY
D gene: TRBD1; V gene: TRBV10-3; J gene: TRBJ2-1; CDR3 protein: AISGTGTGVPNEQF
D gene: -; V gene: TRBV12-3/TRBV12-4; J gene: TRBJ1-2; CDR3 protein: ASSLGGRGGYT
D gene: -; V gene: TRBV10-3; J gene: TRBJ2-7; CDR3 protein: AIRDGSSYEQY
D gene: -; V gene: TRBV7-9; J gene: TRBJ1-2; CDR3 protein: ASSLGNTPRYT
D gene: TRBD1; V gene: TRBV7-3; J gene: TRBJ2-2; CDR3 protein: ASSLNRGRELF
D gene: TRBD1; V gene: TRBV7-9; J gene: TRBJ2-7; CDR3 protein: ASSSRQGSNEQY
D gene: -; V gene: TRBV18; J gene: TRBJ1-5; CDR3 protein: ASSPPGGGQPQH
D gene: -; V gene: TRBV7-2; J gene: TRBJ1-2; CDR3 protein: ASSRDGGSYGYT
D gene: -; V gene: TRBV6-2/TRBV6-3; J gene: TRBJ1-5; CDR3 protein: ASSSLLLQH
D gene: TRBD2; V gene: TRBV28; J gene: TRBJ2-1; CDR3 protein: ASSLIYMIAGHNEQF
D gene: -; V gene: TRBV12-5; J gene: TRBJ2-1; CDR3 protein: ASGFLLTPGTRNISSYNEQF
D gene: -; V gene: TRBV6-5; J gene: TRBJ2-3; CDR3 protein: ASSYSASGTDTQY
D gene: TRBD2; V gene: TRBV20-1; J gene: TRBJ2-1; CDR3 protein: SARRPAAGDEQF
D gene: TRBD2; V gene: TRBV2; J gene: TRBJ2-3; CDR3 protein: ASSRLAGMTDTQY
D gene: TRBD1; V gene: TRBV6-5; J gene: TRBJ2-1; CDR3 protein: ASSYTGQGSYNEQF
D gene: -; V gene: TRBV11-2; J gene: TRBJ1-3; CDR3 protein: ASSLEYRTSGNTIY
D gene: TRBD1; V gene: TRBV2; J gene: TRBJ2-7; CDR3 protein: ASSEANNRGLHEQY
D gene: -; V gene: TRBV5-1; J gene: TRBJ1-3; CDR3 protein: ASSQQTSSGNTIY
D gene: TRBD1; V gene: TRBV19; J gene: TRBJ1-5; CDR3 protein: ASSPDRAFNQPQH
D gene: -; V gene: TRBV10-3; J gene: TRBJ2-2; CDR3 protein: AIRSSTGTGELF
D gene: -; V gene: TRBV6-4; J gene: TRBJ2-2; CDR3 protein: ASSQQRTGELF
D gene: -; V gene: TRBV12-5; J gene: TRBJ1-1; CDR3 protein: ASGIPRARNTEAF